These 23 T cell receptor beta chains originate from one sample sequenced in a study of T cell repertoires in cytomegalovirus infection. In TCRdb, the reads were re-called with MiXCR into one record per CDR3 protein. This sample has nearly 450,000 distinct CDR3 sequences, with approximately 31% found just once. Source material: PBMCs. The receptors stem from a human donor in good health (CMV status not recorded). Some clones in this sample may be carry-over from other donors' samples.

This clonotype has a handful of counts. Written as DNA, the CDR3 is TGTGCCAGCAGCTTAGCTCATGCCGGGACAGGGGGCACAGATACGCAGTATTTT. It specifies CASSLAHAGTGGTDTQYF. V usage is TRBV7-6 and J usage is TRBJ2-3; 10 bases are a match to TRBD1. Trimming cost V 0 bases and J 1 base; bases outside gene matches: 7. CDR1 SGHVS and CDR2 FNYEAQ come from the germline V gene. The CDR3 has 18 residues.

This clonotype was observed at least ten times. V and J are TRBV14 and TRBJ2-1, with D tentatively TRBD2 (6 bases). The CDR3 spans 15 residues. CDR1 is SGHDN and CDR2 is FVKESK in the germline V gene. The V and J ends lost 0 bases and 4 bases respectively, with 10 bases between them. Here the CDR3 DNA reads TGTGCCAGCAGCCAAGAGGCGGGGATTTACAATGAGCAGTTCTTC. This encodes CASSQEAGIYNEQFF. The variable domain in full, completed from reference TRBV14 and TRBJ2-1, reads EAGVTQFPSHSVIEKGQTVTLRCDPISGHDNLYWYRRVMGKEIKFLLHFVKESKQDESGMPNNRFLAERTGGTYSTLKVQPAELEDSGVYFCASSQEAGIYNEQFFGPGTRLTVL.

This clonotype has just a few counts. The J gene is TRBJ2-7, the V gene TRBV11-2, with D tentatively TRBD1 (6 bases). Germline loops: CDR1 SGHAT, CDR2 FQNNGV. With 5 bases removed from V and 2 bases from J, the gap between germline ends came to 13 bases. This CDR3 spans 14 amino acids. The chain's CDR3 is CASSEEQGAYEQYF. The CDR3 DNA reads as TGTGCCAGCAGCGAAGAACAGGGAGCCTACGAGCAGTACTTC. Looking up the rest from reference TRBV11-2 and TRBJ2-7 gives the full variable domain: EAGVAQSPRYKIIEKRQSVAFWCNPISGHATLYWYQQILGQGPKLLIQFQNNGVVDDSQLPKDRFSAERLKGVDSTLKIQPAKLEDSAVYLCASSEEQGAYEQYFGPGTRLTVT.

V and J are TRBV12-3 or TRBV12-4 and TRBJ2-2, with D possibly matching TRBD1 (6 bases). The V and J ends lost 2 bases and 4 bases respectively, with 14 bases between them. This CDR3 region has 16 residues. The CDR3: CASSLLAGTTTGELFF. The DNA of the CDR3 is TGTGCCAGCAGTTTACTTGCAGGGACAACCACCGGGGAGCTGTTTTTT.

The sample holds a few counts of this clonotype. This chain uses TRBV6-5 with TRBJ2-1; D is uncertain. Germline-derived CDR1 and CDR2 are MNHEY and SVGAGI. The length of the CDR3 is 11 residues. V gave up 6 bases and J gave up 9 bases, with 9 bases separating them. In DNA, the CDR3 is TGTGCCAGCAGGGGGTCCGGTGAGCAGTTCTTC. This encodes CASRGSGEQFF.

This chain connects TRBV4-3 to TRBJ2-6; D call uncertain. The CDR3 totals 17 residues. Trimming removed 0 bases at V and 1 base at J, with 10 bases between. Per the germline V gene, CDR1 is LGHNA and CDR2 is YSLEER. CDR3 DNA sequence: TGCGCCAGCAGCCAAGAAATTAAAGGATCTGGGGCCAACGTCCTGACTTTC. It specifies CASSQEIKGSGANVLTF.

The chain joins TRBV4-1 to TRBJ2-2; 16 bases map to TRBD2. This CDR3 is built from 20 residues. Trimming took 2 bases from V and 3 from J; bases not matched to a gene: 9. Looked up from germline, CDR1 is MGHRA and CDR2 is YSYEKL. In nucleotides, the CDR3 is TGCGCCAGCAGCCAACCTCCGGGACTAGCGGGGGGGCGGGACACCGGGGAGCTGTTTTTT. Translating it yields CASSQPPGLAGGRDTGELFF.

This chain connects TRBV11-2 to TRBJ2-7; possibly TRBD1 for D (7 bases). Germline CDR1 reads SGHAT; CDR2 reads FQNNGV. The CDR3 length is 15 residues. Trimming took off 5 bases at V and 6 bases at J, with 20 bases between the two ends. The CDR3: CASSPHQGVGGEQYF. CDR3 DNA: TGTGCCAGCAGCCCGCACCAGGGGGTGGGAGGCGAGCAGTACTTC.

Worth noting for this clonotype: A much more abundant neighbour one base away suggests this may be a read error. The genes are TRBV7-9 and TRBJ2-3; TRBD1 matches 8 bases. This CDR3 has 14 amino acids. The V gene's germline CDR1 is SEHNR and CDR2 FQNEAQ (reference sequence). CDR3 amino acids: CASSLTGATDTKYF. The CDR3 DNA follows: TGTGCCAGCAGCTTGACAGGGGCGACAGATACGAAGTATTTT.

This chain joins TRBV15 and TRBJ1-1; D may be TRBD1 (6 bases). The V and J ends lost 3 bases and 4 bases respectively, with 9 bases between them. From germline, CDR1 is LNHNV and CDR2 YYDKDF (reference sequence). CDR3 size: 13 residues. The CDR3 sequence is CATSSGTTTEAFF. The CDR3, as DNA: TGTGCCACCAGCAGTGGGACAACCACTGAAGCTTTCTTT.

The V gene is TRBV4-1, the J gene TRBJ2-2; D is possibly TRBD1 or TRBD2 (5 bases each). CDR1 MGHRA and CDR2 YSYEKL come from the germline V gene. The CDR3 contains 17 residues. Deletions cut 1 base from V and 6 bases from J, with 18 bases between. CDR3 amino acids: CASSQVDRDPEAGELFF. The CDR3 DNA sequence: TGCGCCAGCAGCCAAGTTGACCGGGACCCCGAGGCCGGGGAGCTGTTTTTT.

Comment on this clonotype: This clone may be a read error of a much larger clone one base away. The genes are TRBV7-6 and TRBJ1-3; D call uncertain. Germline CDR1 and CDR2: SGHVS and FNYEAQ. The CDR3 runs to 16 residues. Trimming stripped 1 base from V and 0 bases from J, with 10 bases between. CDR3: CASSLGLLVSGNTIYF. CDR3 coding DNA: TGTGCCAGCAGCTTAGGGCTACTGGTCTCTGGAAACACCATATATTTT. The full variable domain, its missing parts supplied by reference TRBV7-6 and TRBJ1-3, is GAGVSQSPRYKVTKRGQDVALRCDPISGHVSLYWYRQALGQGPEFLTYFNYEAQQDKSGLPNDRFSAERPEGSISTLTIQRTEQRDSAMYRCASSLGLLVSGNTIYFGEGSWLTVV.

V usage is TRBV7-6 and J usage is TRBJ2-3, with 12 positions matching TRBD2. The CDR3 covers 16 residues. Trimming removed 11 bases from V and 2 bases from J; junction bases left unmatched: 11. In germline, CDR1 is SGHVS, CDR2 FNYEAQ. This CDR3 is CASATLAGGTTDTQYF. In nucleotides, the CDR3 is TGTGCCTCCGCCACACTAGCGGGGGGAACCACAGATACGCAGTATTTT.

On this clonotype: A read error is likely, as this CDR3 ends without the conserved phenylalanine or tryptophan. This chain connects TRBV6-5 to TRBJ1-2; D unresolved. V was clipped by 8 bases and J by 5 bases, with 15 bases between them. Looked up from germline, CDR1 is MNHEY and CDR2 is SVGAGI. The CDR3 contains 13 residues. Written as DNA, the CDR3 is TGTGCCAGCGCGGGCTGGCCCGGATATGGCTACACCTTA. It specifies CASAGWPGYGYTL.

This clonotype appeared once. The CDR3 does not end in the conserved phenylalanine or tryptophan, so this is likely a read error. The chain recombines TRBV28 with TRBJ2-5; TRBD2 matches 7 bases. Per the germline V gene, CDR1 is MDHEN and CDR2 is SYDVKM. V dropped 5 bases and J dropped 1; count of bases not matched to a gene: 4. The CDR3 extends over 14 amino acids. CDR3 sequence: CASSEGTIQETQYL. In nucleotides, the CDR3 is TGTGCCAGCAGTGAAGGGACTATCCAAGAGACCCAGTACTTA.

The V and J genes are TRBV2 and TRBJ1-5; D remains ambiguous. The CDR3 is 13 residues long. Trimming cost V 6 bases and J 4 bases, with 10 bases left between them. CDR1 SNHLY and CDR2 FYNNEI come from the germline V gene. CDR3 residues: CASSVRLNQPQHF. The CDR3 nucleotides are TGTGCCAGCAGCGTCCGGTTGAATCAGCCCCAGCATTTT.

This clonotype was counted a single time. This chain joins TRBV30 and TRBJ1-3, with 9 bases fitting TRBD1. This CDR3 is 16 amino acids long. Germline-derived CDR1 and CDR2 are GTSNPN and SVGIG (reference sequence). CDR3 DNA sequence: TGTACCTTCGGCTCTCCCGGGACAGGGTCTGGAAACACCATATATTTT. The encoded protein is CTFGSPGTGSGNTIYF.

On this clonotype: A much larger clonotype is one base distant, so this may be a read error. The chain couples TRBV7-8 to TRBJ1-1; D is perhaps TRBD1 (5 bases). Germline CDR1 and CDR2: SGHVS and FQNEAQ. The CDR3 spans 15 residues. CDR3 residues: CASSTKQVSATEALF. The CDR3 coding sequence is TGTGCCAGCAGCACTAAACAGGTTTCGGCCACTGAAGCTTTATTT. Supplemented by reference TRBV7-8 and TRBJ1-1, the full variable domain reads GAGVSQSPRYKVAKRGQDVALRCDPISGHVSLFWYQQALGQGPEFLTYFQNEAQLDKSGLPSDRFFAERPEGSVSTLKIQRTQQEDSAVYLCASSTKQVSATEALFGQGTRLTVV.

The chain links TRBV4-1 to TRBJ2-1, with D perhaps TRBD2 (6 bases). This CDR3 has 19 residues. Trimming left V 2 bases short and J 0 bases short, with 20 bases between. Germline CDR1 MGHRA, CDR2 YSYEKL. CDR3 sequence reads: CASSQISGLLTSSYNEQFF. CDR3 DNA sequence: TGCGCCAGCAGCCAAATTTCGGGACTCCTAACTAGCTCCTACAATGAGCAGTTCTTC.

About this clonotype itself: The conserved final phenylalanine or tryptophan is absent from the CDR3, which likely points to a read error. The V call is TRBV19, the J call TRBJ2-6, with D maybe TRBD1 (6 bases). CDR1 is LNHDA and CDR2 is SQIVND in the germline V gene (reference sequence). CDR3 size: 15 residues. The V gene lost 6 bases and the J gene lost 0 bases, with 9 bases spanning the gap. This chain's CDR3 is CASRTGFSGANVLTL. The CDR3 DNA reads TGTGCCAGTAGAACAGGGTTCTCTGGGGCCAACGTCCTGACTTTA.

This clonotype was seen more than once but under ten times. The DNA for the CDR3 is TGCAGTGCCAGGGACACTACTAACTATGGCTACACCTTC. Its protein product is CSARDTTNYGYTF. The chain links TRBV20-1 to TRBJ1-2, with a weak D call TRBD1 (6 bases). The CDR3 is 13 amino acids. CDR1 is DFQATT, CDR2 SNEGSKA, per germline (reference sequence). V was cut by 6 bases and J by 0 bases, with 11 bases left in between.

This clonotype showed up just a few times. V and J are TRBV10-3 and TRBJ2-7, with a possible D match to TRBD1 (6 bases). Germline values: CDR1 ENHRY, CDR2 SYGVKD. V gave up 6 bases and J gave up 0 bases, with 15 bases separating them. The CDR3 consists of 15 residues. In nucleotides, the CDR3 is TGTGCCATCAGCGACGGGACACCGAGCTCCTACGAGCAGTACTTC. Its protein is CAISDGTPSSYEQYF.

The rearrangement joins TRBV27 to TRBJ1-1; TRBD1 matches 8 bases. The junction had 7 bases not matched to a gene; V was cut back by 2 bases and J by 5 bases. From germline, CDR1 is MNHEY and CDR2 SMNVEV (reference sequence). The CDR3 sequence is 15 residues long. CDR3 sequence: CASSLVAGGKTEAFF. DNA of the CDR3: TGTGCCAGCAGTTTAGTAGCAGGGGGCAAAACTGAAGCTTTCTTT.